This TCR beta chain emerged from a study of Ad26.COV2.S vaccination and SARS-CoV-2 variants. Documented treatment: 15 to 20 received Ad26.COV2.S at low or high dose, single or two shots; roughly five received placebo; per-sample allocation not given. Following the first vaccine or placebo injection, samples were taken on day 63. Profiled with immunoSEQ multiplex PCR; TCRdb holds only in-frame clones, not every one. The sample has some 390,000 clones; 70% to 90% are singletons. This CDR3 has 14 amino acids. V lost 0 bases and J lost 8, with 13 bases in between. Germline CDR1 reads LNHNV; CDR2 reads YYDKDF (reference sequence).

Sample: peripheral blood, taken in a trial of Ad26.COV2.S vaccine versus placebo. This TCR was sampled from a person between 18 and 60 years old who received the Ad26.COV2.S COVID-19 vaccine or a placebo. The chain carries TRBV15 and TRBJ1-1; no firm D call. The CDR3 here is CATSRDSDVGEAFF. The CDR3 region has the DNA TGTGCCACCAGCAGAGATTCCGACGTGGGAGAAGCTTTCTTT.